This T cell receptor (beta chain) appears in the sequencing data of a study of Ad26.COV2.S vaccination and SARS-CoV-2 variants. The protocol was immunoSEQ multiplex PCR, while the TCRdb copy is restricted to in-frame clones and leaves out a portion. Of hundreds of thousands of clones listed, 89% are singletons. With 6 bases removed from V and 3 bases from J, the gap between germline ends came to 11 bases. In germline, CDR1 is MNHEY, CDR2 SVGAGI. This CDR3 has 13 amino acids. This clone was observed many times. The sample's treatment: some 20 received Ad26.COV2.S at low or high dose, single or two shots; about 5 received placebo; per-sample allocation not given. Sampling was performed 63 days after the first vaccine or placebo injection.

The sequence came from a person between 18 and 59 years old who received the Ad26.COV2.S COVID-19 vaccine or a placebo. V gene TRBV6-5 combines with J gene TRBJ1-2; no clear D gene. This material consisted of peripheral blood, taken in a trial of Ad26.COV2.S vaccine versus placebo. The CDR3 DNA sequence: TGTGCCAGCAGACCCACTCTCGACTATGGCTACACCTTC. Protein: CASRPTLDYGYTF.